Reported below is one T cell receptor beta chain. An amount of RNA that ranged from about 0.45 to 1 ug was reverse transcribed with random hexamers. TCRdb fed the immunoSEQ multiplex PCR reads into MiXCR, producing one record per CDR3 protein. The data hold about 210,000 distinct CDR3 sequences, with about 96% observed a single time. This sample is drawn from a study of CD8 T cells in Susac syndrome. Sequencing of TCR beta was carried out in blood CD8+ and CD4+ T cells. Negative isolation was applied to CD8+ and CD4+ T cells, and FACS enrichment was applied to TEMRA cells. This receptor was identified in a human donor with multiple sclerosis. Sequencing was done on a sample of CD4+ T cells from PBMCs.

For the CDR3, the DNA is TGTGCCAGCAGCTTCGAAAGGGGGCTGGGGGACAGCTATGGCTACACCTTC. Its translation: CASSFERGLGDSYGYTF. The J gene is TRBJ1-2, the V gene TRBV9; 7 nucleotides match TRBD1. The CDR3 covers 17 residues. The V gene's germline CDR1 is SGDLS and CDR2 YYNGEE. The V gene end was trimmed by 4 bases and the J gene end by 4 bases; junction bases not matched to a gene: 16.